A selection of T cell receptor beta chains follows, all from one sample in a study of blood T cell repertoires in COVID-19. Sequencing used immunoSEQ multiplex PCR; TCRdb keeps in-frame clones, though not all of them. This sample yields roughly 250,000 clones, of which around 90% are seen a single time; approximately 2% belongs to the top ten. The sequenced material came from PBMCs or T cells enriched from blood (not recorded which). The receptors stem from a woman younger than 35 who had recovered from COVID-19. Each CDR3 is given with its conserved first and last residue. D genes are given only for firm matches. Clone size, where shown, is once, few, many, or a class for clones that have expanded.

CASSEGYRPGQGDRQPQHF | TGTGCCAGCAGTGAAGGTTACAGACCGGGACAGGGGGATAGACAGCCCCAGCATTTT | TRBV6-1 | once | TRBD1 | TRBJ1-5
CASSAPGGGSPTDTQYF | TGTGCCAGCAGCGCGCCGGGGGGCGGGAGTCCCACAGATACGCAGTATTTT | TRBV7-6 | . | . | TRBJ2-3
CASSFGSPPDTQYF | TGTGCCAGCAGCTTTGGGAGTCCGCCAGATACGCAGTATTTT | TRBV7-2 | . | . | TRBJ2-3
CASRQGNTGELFF | TGTGCCAGCAGACAGGGGAACACCGGGGAGCTGTTTTTT | TRBV25-1 | few | . | TRBJ2-2
CASSRRASSNNEQFF | TGTGCCAGCAGCCGGCGGGCCTCGAGCAACAATGAGCAGTTCTTC | TRBV14 | . | . | TRBJ2-1
CASSFPQDGESTDTQYF | TGTGCCAGCAGTTTCCCACAGGACGGAGAAAGCACAGATACGCAGTATTTT | TRBV28 | . | . | TRBJ2-3
CASSKLTETGGGYSNQPQHF | TGTGCCAGCAGTAAGCTAACAGAGACAGGGGGGGGATATAGCAATCAGCCCCAGCATTTT | TRBV28 | . | TRBD1 | TRBJ1-5
CASSLWQGAPQGTQYF | TGTGCCAGCAGTTTGTGGCAGGGGGCCCCCCAGGGGACCCAGTACTTC | TRBV27 | . | TRBD1 | TRBJ2-5
CAISDSTGIGEKLFF | TGTGCCATCAGTGACTCGACAGGTATCGGTGAAAAACTGTTTTTT | TRBV10-3 | . | . | TRBJ1-4
CASSSQTGSGNTIYF | TGTGCCAGCAGCTCTCAGACAGGGTCTGGAAACACCATATATTTT | TRBV6-5 | . | TRBD1 | TRBJ1-3
CASSLWGQGNEKLFF | TGCGCCAGCAGCTTGTGGGGACAGGGGAATGAAAAACTGTTTTTT | TRBV5-1 | . | TRBD1 | TRBJ1-4
CASSFGTSGGDTQYF | TGTGCCAGCAGCTTCGGGACTAGCGGGGGGGATACGCAGTATTTT | TRBV9 | . | TRBD2 | TRBJ2-3
CATSSTTGGYGYTF | TGTGCCACCAGCAGTACCACAGGGGGATATGGCTACACCTTC | TRBV15 | . | TRBD1 | TRBJ1-2
CASSENTNQPQHF | TGTGCCAGCAGCGAAAACACCAATCAGCCCCAGCATTTT | TRBV9 | . | . | TRBJ1-5
CASSTGGSSTEAFF | TGTGCCAGCTCTACCGGGGGTTCGAGCACTGAAGCTTTCTTT | TRBV18 | . | . | TRBJ1-1
CASSLGQGNEQFF | TGTGCCAGCAGCTTGGGACAGGGTAATGAGCAGTTCTTC | TRBV7-2 | . | TRBD1 | TRBJ2-1
CASSSPANGGETQYF | TGTGCCAGCAGCTCGCCGGCCAACGGCGGGGAGACCCAGTACTTC | TRBV11-3 | . | . | TRBJ2-5
CASSLHRGTDTQYF | TGTGCCAGCAGCTTGCACCGCGGCACAGATACGCAGTATTTT | TRBV11-3 | . | . | TRBJ2-3
CASSLTPTQETQYF | TGTGCCAGCAGCTTAACTCCTACCCAAGAGACCCAGTACTTC | TRBV7-2 | . | . | TRBJ2-5
CASKQSTDTQYF | TGTGCCAGCAAACAGTCCACAGATACGCAGTATTTT | TRBV3-1/TRBV3-2 | . | . | TRBJ2-3
CASSEIAGADSYEQYF | TGTGCCAGTAGTGAAATAGCGGGAGCTGACTCCTACGAGCAGTACTTC | TRBV19 | . | TRBD2 | TRBJ2-7
CASGPGGPPNEKLFF | TGTGCCAGCGGACCCGGAGGGCCACCTAATGAAAAACTGTTTTTT | TRBV7-9 | . | . | TRBJ1-4
CASSPSGAYAFF | TGTGCCAGCTCACCATCGGGAGCATACGCTTTCTTT | TRBV18 | . | . | TRBJ1-1
CASSFGTGGGGELFF | TGTGCCAGTAGTTTCGGGACAGGGGGGGGCGGGGAGCTGTTTTTT | TRBV19 | . | TRBD1 | TRBJ2-2
CASSLGSDYGYTF | TGTGCCAGCAGCTTAGGCAGCGACTATGGCTACACCTTC | TRBV7-3 | . | . | TRBJ1-2
CSVGGTSYEQYF | TGCAGCGTTGGTGGGACTTCATACGAGCAGTACTTC | TRBV29-1 | . | . | TRBJ2-7
CASSQSGPAQPQHF | TGTGCCAGCAGTCAATCGGGGCCTGCTCAGCCCCAGCATTTT | TRBV16 | once | . | TRBJ1-5
CASSLVGDTSYEQYF | TGTGCCAGCAGCTTGGTAGGGGACACCTCCTACGAGCAGTACTTC | TRBV11-2 | once | . | TRBJ2-7
CASRRTSGGRTDTQYF | TGTGCCAGTCGACGGACTAGCGGGGGGCGCACAGATACGCAGTATTTT | TRBV19 | . | TRBD2 | TRBJ2-3
CASSGGASTNEKLFF | TGTGCCAGCAGCGGTGGGGCATCAACTAATGAAAAACTGTTTTTT | TRBV9 | once | . | TRBJ1-4
CASRGLAGGSDTQYF | TGTGCCAGCAGAGGACTAGCGGGAGGCTCAGATACGCAGTATTTT | TRBV27 | . | TRBD2 | TRBJ2-3
CSASSLSVQPQHF | TGCAGTGCTAGTTCACTGTCGGTCCAGCCCCAGCATTTT | TRBV20-1 | . | . | TRBJ1-5
CASSQQGFNQPQHF | TGCGCCAGCAGCCAACAGGGCTTCAATCAGCCCCAGCATTTT | TRBV4-1 | . | . | TRBJ1-5
CATSDSFGGTVYGYTF | TGTGCCACCAGTGATTCGTTCGGTGGGACAGTCTATGGCTACACCTTC | TRBV24-1 | . | TRBD1 | TRBJ1-2
CASSFDPRDRVSGYTF | TGTGCCAGCAGCTTCGACCCCCGGGACAGGGTCTCTGGCTACACCTTC | TRBV5-6 | . | TRBD1 | TRBJ1-2
CSVEGGPGLNNEQFF | TGCAGCGTTGAAGGGGGCCCGGGACTCAACAATGAGCAGTTCTTC | TRBV29-1 | . | . | TRBJ2-1
CASSLVGSKGTQYF | TGTGCCAGCAGCTTAGTTGGTAGCAAGGGGACGCAGTATTTT | TRBV11-2 | . | . | TRBJ2-3